This T cell receptor beta chain was sequenced during a study of identical twins. Notes on the study in general: Whereas memory repertoires showed no such difference, abundant cord blood beta clonotypes carried fewer insertions.

This CDR3 contains 13 residues. The ends were cut back, 5 bases at V and 6 bases at J, with 14 bases in the middle. Germline lookup yields CDR1 DFQATT and CDR2 SNEGSKA (reference sequence). Worth noting for this clonotype: What it recognizes is unknown.

TCRdb recomputed calls from the 5' RACE reads with MiXCR, one row per CDR3 protein. The table has over 600,000 distinct CDR3 sequences, over 20% seen once. This sample also belongs to another study, concerning T cells expressing NK-cell markers. That work contributes: Sequenced donors, eight in total, included seven who were HCMV-seropositive and one who was seronegative. Each of 6 or 7 donors carried dominant NKG2C+ clonotypes accounting for about 1.0-8% of CD8+ T cells.

The sample comprised PBMCs. The sequence derives from a woman aged 18-29 years in good health. The genes are TRBV20-1 and TRBJ2-1, with D uncertain. The CDR3 region has the DNA TGCAGTGCTGGCGCCCAGCGCCCCAATGAGCAGTTCTTC. It yields the protein CSAGAQRPNEQFF.